These 26 T cell receptor beta chains came from one sample sequenced in a study of blood T cell repertoires in COVID-19. The repertoire was sequenced with immunoSEQ multiplex PCR; TCRdb's copy has only in-frame clones and lacks some. The table records some 230,000 clones, 80% to 90% of them present only once. The specimen was PBMCs or T cells enriched from blood (not recorded which). All receptors come from a woman aged 18-29 years in a cohort exposed to, infected with or recovered from COVID-19 (not recorded which).

The rearrangement joins TRBV7-9 to TRBJ1-2; TRBD1 agrees at 10 bases. CDR3 size: 15 residues. Germline CDR1 SEHNR, CDR2 FQNEAQ (reference sequence). V was pared by 5 bases and J by 2 bases, with 5 bases of the junction left unmatched. Here the CDR3 reads CASSPSGQGNYGYTF. The CDR3 DNA reads as TGTGCCAGCAGCCCCTCGGGACAGGGGAACTATGGCTACACCTTC. The entire variable domain, with the rest obtained from reference TRBV7-9 and TRBJ1-2, is as follows: DTGVSQNPRHKITKRGQNVTFRCDPISEHNRLYWYRQTLGQGPEFLTYFQNEAQLEKSRLLSDRFSAERPKGSFSTLEIQRTEQGDSAMYLCASSPSGQGNYGYTFGSGTRLTVV.

The chain uses TRBV18 and TRBJ1-1, with D perhaps TRBD1 (5 bases). Germline V gives CDR1 KGHSH, CDR2 LQKENI. The ends were cut back, 8 bases at V and 0 bases at J, with 13 bases in the middle. The CDR3 has 14 amino acids. CDR3 DNA: TGTGCCAGCGCGCTCGCAGGGTTGAACACTGAAGCTTTCTTT. It is translated as CASALAGLNTEAFF.

This chain uses TRBV7-9 with TRBJ2-7; 7 bases fit TRBD1. Germline V gives CDR1 SEHNR, CDR2 FQNEAQ (reference sequence). J was trimmed by 3 bases and V by 2 bases; bases with no gene match: 4. CDR3 length: 14 residues. The CDR3 sequence: CASSLTGQIYEQYF. The CDR3 DNA sequence: TGTGCCAGCAGCTTAACGGGACAGATCTACGAGCAGTACTTC.

The CDR3 region is CASSEAGRGYNTEAFF. The CDR3 DNA follows: TGTGCCAGCAGTGAAGCGGGCAGGGGTTATAACACTGAAGCTTTCTTT. V gene TRBV2 combines with J gene TRBJ1-1; a possible D gene is TRBD1 (6 bases). CDR1 and CDR2 (germline): SNHLY, FYNNEI. The length of the CDR3 is 16 residues. V was cut by 0 bases and J by 2 bases, with 13 bases left in between.

The V gene is TRBV9, the J gene TRBJ1-2; unclear D gene. The CDR3 extends over 12 amino acids. Germline loops: CDR1 SGDLS, CDR2 YYNGEE. Trimming removed 4 bases from V and 3 bases from J, with 7 bases in between. The CDR3, as DNA: TGTGCCAGCAGCCCGAGGGACTATGGCTACACCTTC. Its translation: CASSPRDYGYTF.

This chain uses TRBV10-2 with TRBJ1-2; no reliable D call. Trimming removed 3 bases at V and 3 bases at J, with 29 bases between. The CDR3 length is 20 residues. CDR1 is WSHSY and CDR2 is SAAADI in the germline V gene. DNA for the CDR3: TGCGCCAGCAGTGATAATAAAGGTTATGAGAGAGGCGGATTTGACTATGGCTACACCTTC. Translating it yields CASSDNKGYERGGFDYGYTF.

This chain joins TRBV5-1 and TRBJ2-2, with a possible D match to TRBD2 (7 bases). CDR1 is SGHRS and CDR2 is YFSETQ in the germline V gene. The V end lost 2 bases, the J end lost 6 bases, and 17 bases lay between the germline ends. This CDR3 is built from 16 residues. DNA of the CDR3: TGCGCCAGCAGCTTCCGGGGGGCGTCTAGGTCCGGGGAGCTGTTTTTT. As protein: CASSFRGASRSGELFF.

In this sample, this clone turned up once. Its ends do not fully match the called genes, so a read error is possible. The rearrangement uses TRBV7-7 and TRBJ2-1; TRBD2 matches at 10 bases. The CDR3 length is 15 residues. Per germline, CDR1 SSHAT and CDR2 FNYEAQ (reference sequence). The chain's CDR3 is CASSLALAGHNEQFF. The CDR3 DNA reads TGTGCTAGCAGCTTAGCACTAGCGGGGCACAATGAGCAGTTCTTC.

The V and J genes are TRBV5-1 and TRBJ2-1, with 10 bases identical to TRBD2. The CDR3 is 15 residues long. V was pared by 4 bases and J by 6 bases, with 7 bases of the junction left unmatched. The germline CDR1 and CDR2 sequences are SGHRS and YFSETQ. The CDR3 sequence: CASSQTSGRINEQFF. As DNA, the CDR3 is TGCGCCAGCAGCCAGACTAGCGGGCGTATCAATGAGCAGTTCTTC. The whole variable domain, filled in from reference TRBV5-1 and TRBJ2-1, reads KAGVTQTPRYLIKTRGQQVTLSCSPISGHRSVSWYQQTPGQGLQFLFEYFSETQRNKGNFPGRFSGRQFSNSRSEMNVSTLELGDSALYLCASSQTSGRINEQFFGPGTRLTVL.

CDR3 DNA: TGTGCCAGCAGTGAAGTTGAACAGGGGGCCCGATTTAGCAATCAGCCCCAGCATTTT. This codes for CASSEVEQGARFSNQPQHF. The V and J genes are TRBV6-1 and TRBJ1-5; 9 bases are shared with TRBD1. CDR1 and CDR2 from the germline V gene are MNHNS and SASEGT. This CDR3 spans 19 amino acids. V was pared by 1 base and J by 0 bases, with 10 bases of the junction left unmatched.

The chain combines TRBV5-6 with TRBJ2-3; TRBD2 might be the D (5 bases). This CDR3 contains 17 residues. The germline V gene has CDR1 SGHDT and CDR2 YYEEEE. The V gene lost 0 bases and the J gene lost 2 bases, with 16 bases spanning the gap. The CDR3 spells CASSLAVGSGVTDTQYF. CDR3 coding DNA: TGTGCCAGCAGCTTGGCCGTCGGTTCCGGGGTCACAGATACGCAGTATTTT.

The chain uses TRBV14 and TRBJ2-1, with TRBD1 identical over 9 bases. Germline loops: CDR1 SGHDN, CDR2 FVKESK. The CDR3 runs 13 residues. Germline trimming cut 4 bases from V and 9 bases from J; bases unmatched to any gene: 4. The CDR3 sequence: CASSLQTGGEQFF. DNA of the CDR3: TGTGCCAGCAGCCTGCAGACAGGGGGTGAGCAGTTCTTC. Variable domain in full (rest from reference TRBV14 and TRBJ2-1): EAGVTQFPSHSVIEKGQTVTLRCDPISGHDNLYWYRRVMGKEIKFLLHFVKESKQDESGMPNNRFLAERTGGTYSTLKVQPAELEDSGVYFCASSLQTGGEQFFGPGTRLTVL.

The rearrangement uses TRBV29-1 and TRBJ2-4; TRBD1 might be the D (6 bases). Trimming removed 8 bases from V and 1 base from J, with 12 bases in between. This CDR3 has 13 amino acids. The germline V gene encodes CDR1 SQVTM and CDR2 ANQGSEA. DNA for the CDR3: TGCAGCACCGCCGACAGGGCCAAAAACATTCAGTACTTC. This sequence encodes CSTADRAKNIQYF.

The chain has TRBV11-2 and TRBJ2-1, with TRBD2 identical over 11 bases. CDR1 is SGHAT and CDR2 is FQNNGV in the germline V gene. Trimming took 5 bases from V and 3 from J; bases not matched to a gene: 9. This CDR3 region has 17 residues. CDR3 protein: CASSPRSSGGYYNEQFF. The CDR3 DNA reads TGTGCCAGCAGCCCAAGATCTAGCGGGGGGTACTACAATGAGCAGTTCTTC. The whole variable domain, filled in from reference TRBV11-2 and TRBJ2-1, reads EAGVAQSPRYKIIEKRQSVAFWCNPISGHATLYWYQQILGQGPKLLIQFQNNGVVDDSQLPKDRFSAERLKGVDSTLKIQPAKLEDSAVYLCASSPRSSGGYYNEQFFGPGTRLTVL.

This clone appeared a single time. The sample contains more than one DNA sequence encoding this CDR3. The rearrangement uses TRBV7-3 and TRBJ1-1; weak D call: TRBD1 (5 bases). With 5 bases removed from V and 2 bases from J, the gap between germline ends came to 9 bases. Looked up from germline, CDR1 is SGHTA and CDR2 is FQGTGA. The CDR3 spans 13 residues. DNA of the CDR3: TGTGCCAGCAGCCTTCAGGGAAACACTGAAGCTTTCTTT. It specifies CASSLQGNTEAFF.

The CDR3 sequence is CASSSLPGSYEQYF. CDR3 coding DNA: TGTGCCAGCAGTTCTCTCCCAGGATCCTACGAGCAGTACTTC. This chain links TRBV27 with TRBJ2-7; D is unclear. CDR3 length equals 14 residues. CDR1 is MNHEY, CDR2 SMNVEV, per germline (reference sequence). V lost 4 bases and J lost 1, with 11 bases in between.

The chain has TRBV19 and TRBJ1-5, with a weak D call TRBD1 (5 bases). This CDR3 contains 18 residues. V lost 5 bases to trimming and J lost 0 bases, with 20 bases between them. Germline V lookup: CDR1 LNHDA, CDR2 SQIVND (reference sequence). CDR3 DNA sequence: TGTGCCAGTAGTTCACGGCTCCAGGGCCTATTTAGCAATCAGCCCCAGCATTTT. Translated: CASSSRLQGLFSNQPQHF. Full variable domain (missing parts from reference TRBV19 and TRBJ1-5): DGGITQSPKYLFRKEGQNVTLSCEQNLNHDAMYWYRQDPGQGLRLIYYSQIVNDFQKGDIAEGYSVSREKKESFPLTVTSAQKNPTAFYLCASSSRLQGLFSNQPQHFGDGTRLSIL.

The chain combines TRBV3-1 (or the pseudogene TRBV3-2) with TRBJ2-2, with D perhaps matching TRBD1 (5 bases). The CDR3 extends over 18 amino acids. CDR1 LGHDT and CDR2 YNNKEL come from the germline V gene (reference sequence). Trimming left V 0 bases short and J 4 bases short, with 18 bases between. The CDR3 reads CASSQDSQGALSTGELFF. The CDR3, as DNA: TGTGCCAGCAGCCAAGATAGCCAGGGTGCGCTAAGCACCGGGGAGCTGTTTTTT.

The chain recombines TRBV11-2 with TRBJ2-3; TRBD2 is a possible D gene (6 bases). The CDR3 extends over 15 amino acids. Germline values: CDR1 SGHAT, CDR2 FQNNGV. Trimming took off 5 bases at V and 3 bases at J, with 15 bases between the two ends. CDR3 protein: CASSQGLQETDTQYF. For the CDR3, the DNA is TGTGCCAGCAGCCAGGGACTCCAGGAGACAGATACGCAGTATTTT.

A single count supports this clone. The rearrangement links TRBV7-2 to TRBJ2-5, with TRBD1 matching 8 bases. Germline values: CDR1 SGHTA, CDR2 FQGNSA. This CDR3 has 15 amino acids. The ends lost 4 bases at V and 5 bases at J; junction bases unmatched: 9. The CDR3 here is CASSYGSWTGETQYF. The CDR3 region has the DNA TGTGCCAGCAGCTACGGGTCCTGGACAGGGGAGACCCAGTACTTC.

The J gene is TRBJ1-5, the V gene TRBV6-1, with D perhaps TRBD1 (5 bases). The V and J ends lost 4 bases and 1 base respectively, with 14 bases between them. The germline V gene encodes CDR1 MNHNS and CDR2 SASEGT. The CDR3 spans 16 residues. This CDR3 reads CASSGLGQGSNQPQHF. DNA for the CDR3: TGTGCCAGCAGTGGCTTGGGGCAGGGAAGCAATCAGCCCCAGCATTTT.

This clone was seen only once. The chain links TRBV19 to TRBJ1-2; D may be TRBD1 (6 bases). CDR3 length: 12 amino acids. The V gene lost 6 bases and the J gene lost 6 bases, with 11 bases spanning the gap. CDR1 and CDR2 (germline): LNHDA, SQIVND (reference sequence). The CDR3 protein is CASRTGMDGYTF. Here the CDR3 DNA reads TGTGCCAGTAGGACAGGCATGGATGGCTACACCTTC.

V is TRBV30 and J is TRBJ2-7; D is possibly TRBD1 (5 bases). There are 11 residues in the CDR3. Per germline, CDR1 GTSNPN and CDR2 SVGIG (reference sequence). Deletions cut 2 bases from V and 12 bases from J, with 14 bases between. CDR3 loop: CAWSSPGSLYF. As DNA, the CDR3 is TGTGCCTGGAGTTCTCCAGGGTCTCTGTACTTC.

This chain joins TRBV27 and TRBJ2-2, with 11 bases lining up with TRBD2. The CDR3 runs to 21 residues. Looked up from germline, CDR1 is MNHEY and CDR2 is SMNVEV (reference sequence). V lost 6 bases, J lost 1 base, and 19 bases stayed unmatched. Written as DNA, the CDR3 is TGTGCCAGCAGCCCACAAGGGGTGTTGGCTAGCGGGGGGAAGAACACCGGGGAGCTGTTTTTT. Its translation is CASSPQGVLASGGKNTGELFF.

The chain links TRBV13 to TRBJ2-6, with 7 bases matching TRBD2. V shed 4 bases and J 0 bases; nucleotides not matched to a gene: 3. Germline CDR1 is PRHDT and CDR2 is FYEKMQ (reference sequence). The CDR3 contains 16 residues. Here the CDR3 reads CASSSRGVSGANVLTF. The CDR3 coding sequence is TGTGCCAGCAGCTCCCGGGGGGTCTCTGGGGCCAACGTCCTGACTTTC.

V usage is TRBV5-1 and J usage is TRBJ1-2, with 11 bases identical to TRBD1. The CDR3 loop spans 15 amino acids. The V segment lost 4 bases and the J segment 4 bases; nucleotides outside the gene matches: 6. CDR1 is SGHRS and CDR2 is YFSETQ in the germline V gene. The CDR3 loop is CASSPGTGGAYGYTF. The CDR3 DNA is TGCGCCAGCAGCCCTGGGACAGGGGGTGCCTATGGCTACACCTTC. The whole variable domain, remainder taken from reference TRBV5-1 and TRBJ1-2, is KAGVTQTPRYLIKTRGQQVTLSCSPISGHRSVSWYQQTPGQGLQFLFEYFSETQRNKGNFPGRFSGRQFSNSRSEMNVSTLELGDSALYLCASSPGTGGAYGYTFGSGTRLTVV.